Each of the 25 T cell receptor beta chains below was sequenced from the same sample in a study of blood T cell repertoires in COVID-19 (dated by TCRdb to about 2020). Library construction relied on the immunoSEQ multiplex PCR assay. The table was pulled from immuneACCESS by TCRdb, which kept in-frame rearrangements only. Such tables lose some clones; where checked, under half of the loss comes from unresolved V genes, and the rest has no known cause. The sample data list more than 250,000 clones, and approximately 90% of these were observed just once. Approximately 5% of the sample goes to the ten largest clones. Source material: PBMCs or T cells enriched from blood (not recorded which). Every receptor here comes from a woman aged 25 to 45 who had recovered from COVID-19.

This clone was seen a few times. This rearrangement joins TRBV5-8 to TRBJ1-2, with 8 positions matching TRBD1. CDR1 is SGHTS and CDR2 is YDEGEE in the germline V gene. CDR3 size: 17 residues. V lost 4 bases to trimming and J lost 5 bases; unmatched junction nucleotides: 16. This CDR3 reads CASSTTGGAVVGYGYTF. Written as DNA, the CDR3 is TGTGCCAGCAGCACAACAGGGGGTGCGGTGGTTGGATATGGCTACACCTTC.

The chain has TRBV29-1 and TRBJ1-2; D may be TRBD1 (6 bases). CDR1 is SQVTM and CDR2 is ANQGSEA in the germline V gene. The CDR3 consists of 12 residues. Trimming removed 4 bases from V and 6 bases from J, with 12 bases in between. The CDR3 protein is CSVVLAGDGYTF. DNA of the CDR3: TGCAGCGTTGTTTTGGCAGGGGATGGCTACACCTTC.

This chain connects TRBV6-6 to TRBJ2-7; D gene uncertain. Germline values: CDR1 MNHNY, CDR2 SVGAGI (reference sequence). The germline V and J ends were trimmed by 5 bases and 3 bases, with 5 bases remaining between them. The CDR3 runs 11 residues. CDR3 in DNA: TGTGCCAGCAGTCCCCACTACGAGCAGTACTTC. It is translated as CASSPHYEQYF.

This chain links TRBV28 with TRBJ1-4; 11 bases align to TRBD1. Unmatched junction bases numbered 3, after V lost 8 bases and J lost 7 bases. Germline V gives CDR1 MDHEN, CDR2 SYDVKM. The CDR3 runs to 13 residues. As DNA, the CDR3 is TGTGCCAGCGTCGGGACAGGGGGTGAAAAACTGTTTTTT. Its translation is CASVGTGGEKLFF.

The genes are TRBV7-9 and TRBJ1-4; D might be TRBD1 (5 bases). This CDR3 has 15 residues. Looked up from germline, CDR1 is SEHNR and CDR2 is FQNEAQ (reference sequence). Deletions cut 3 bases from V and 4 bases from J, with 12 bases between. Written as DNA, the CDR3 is TGTGCCAGCAGCTTGGGGGGATTTGGTAATGAAAAACTGTTTTTT. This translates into CASSLGGFGNEKLFF.

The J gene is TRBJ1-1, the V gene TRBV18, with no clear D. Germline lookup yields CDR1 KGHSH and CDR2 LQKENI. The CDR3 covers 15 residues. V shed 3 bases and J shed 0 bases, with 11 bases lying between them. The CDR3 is CASSPGRQMNTEAFF. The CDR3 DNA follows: TGTGCCAGCTCACCTGGTAGACAAATGAACACTGAAGCTTTCTTT.

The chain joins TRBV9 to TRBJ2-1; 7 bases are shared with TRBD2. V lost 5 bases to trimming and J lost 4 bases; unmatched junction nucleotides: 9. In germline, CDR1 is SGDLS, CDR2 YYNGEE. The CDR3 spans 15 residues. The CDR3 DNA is TGTGCCAGCAGTGCAGGGTGGGAGGGTTACAATGAGCAGTTCTTC. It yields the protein CASSAGWEGYNEQFF. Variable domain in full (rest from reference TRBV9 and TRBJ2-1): DSGVTQTPKHLITATGQRVTLRCSPRSGDLSVYWYQQSLDQGLQFLIQYYNGEERAKGNILERFSAQQFPDLHSELNLSSLELGDSALYFCASSAGWEGYNEQFFGPGTRLTVL.

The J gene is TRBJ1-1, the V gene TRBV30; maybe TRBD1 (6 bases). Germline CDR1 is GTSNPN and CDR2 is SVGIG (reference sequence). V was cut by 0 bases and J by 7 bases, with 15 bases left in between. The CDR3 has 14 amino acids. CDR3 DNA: TGTGCCTGGAGTGTATCAGGGGTCGGGAATGAAGCTTTCTTT. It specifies CAWSVSGVGNEAFF.

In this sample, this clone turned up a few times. CDR3 nucleotides: TGTGCCAGCAGCCCCGGGACTCCCAACACCGGGGAGCTGTTTTTT. Its translation: CASSPGTPNTGELFF. The chain links TRBV11-3 to TRBJ2-2; D is perhaps TRBD2 (6 bases). V was shortened by 5 bases and J by 2 bases, with 12 bases between the two germline ends. Germline lookup yields CDR1 SGHNT and CDR2 YENEEA. The length of the CDR3 is 15 residues.

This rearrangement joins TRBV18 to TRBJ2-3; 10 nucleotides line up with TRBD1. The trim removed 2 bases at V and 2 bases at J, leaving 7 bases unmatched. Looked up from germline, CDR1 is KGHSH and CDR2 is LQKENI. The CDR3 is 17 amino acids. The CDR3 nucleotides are TGTGCCAGCTCACCAATCCCGGGACAGGGGTTCACAGATACGCAGTATTTT. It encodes CASSPIPGQGFTDTQYF.

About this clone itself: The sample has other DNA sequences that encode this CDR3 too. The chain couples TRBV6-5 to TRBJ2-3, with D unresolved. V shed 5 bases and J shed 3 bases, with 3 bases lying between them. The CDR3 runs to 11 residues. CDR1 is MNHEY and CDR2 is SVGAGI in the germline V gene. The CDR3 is CASSHTDTQYF. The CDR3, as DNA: TGTGCCAGCAGTCATACAGATACGCAGTATTTT.

The CDR3 loop reads CASSGRTSGGPSTDTQYF. CDR3 sequence (DNA): TGTGCCAGCAGCGGGCGGACTAGCGGGGGGCCGTCCACAGATACGCAGTATTTT. V is TRBV7-2 and J is TRBJ2-3; TRBD2 matches 14 bases. J lost 2 bases, V lost 5 bases, and 9 bases had no gene match. CDR3 length equals 18 residues. CDR1 and CDR2 (germline): SGHTA, FQGNSA.

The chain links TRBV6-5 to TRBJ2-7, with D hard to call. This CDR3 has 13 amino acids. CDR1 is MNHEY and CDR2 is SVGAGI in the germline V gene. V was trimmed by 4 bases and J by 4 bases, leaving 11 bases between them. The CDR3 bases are TGTGCCAGCAGTTCCACCCTAACTTACGAGCAGTACTTC. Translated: CASSSTLTYEQYF.

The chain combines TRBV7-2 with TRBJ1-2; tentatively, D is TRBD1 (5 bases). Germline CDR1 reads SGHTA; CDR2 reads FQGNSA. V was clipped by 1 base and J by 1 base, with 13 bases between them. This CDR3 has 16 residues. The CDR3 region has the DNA TGTGCCAGCAGCTTAGTTGGGGGGATCCTTAACTATGGCTACACCTTC. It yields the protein CASSLVGGILNYGYTF.

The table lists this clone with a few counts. CDR3 nucleotides: TGTGCCAGCAGTGAGGCCCCTCTGGGGCATCAGCCCCAGCATTTT. Translation gives CASSEAPLGHQPQHF. The rearrangement links TRBV6-1 to TRBJ1-5, with TRBD1 as a possible D gene (5 bases). Trimming removed 3 bases at V and 5 bases at J, with 14 bases between. This CDR3 has 15 residues. Germline V gene data show CDR1 as MNHNS and CDR2 as SASEGT.

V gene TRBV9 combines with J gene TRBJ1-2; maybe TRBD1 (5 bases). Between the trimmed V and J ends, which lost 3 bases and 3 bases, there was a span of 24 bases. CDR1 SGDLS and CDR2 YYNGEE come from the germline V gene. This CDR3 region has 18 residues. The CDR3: CASSARRRDGAHDYGYTF. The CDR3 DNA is TGTGCCAGCAGCGCGCGGAGGAGGGACGGGGCGCATGACTATGGCTACACCTTC.

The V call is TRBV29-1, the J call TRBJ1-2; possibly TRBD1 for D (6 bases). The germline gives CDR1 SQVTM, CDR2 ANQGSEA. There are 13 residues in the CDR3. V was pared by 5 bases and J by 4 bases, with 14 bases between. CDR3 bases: TGCAGCGTTAACAGGGACGGCGGCTATGGCTACACCTTC. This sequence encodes CSVNRDGGYGYTF.

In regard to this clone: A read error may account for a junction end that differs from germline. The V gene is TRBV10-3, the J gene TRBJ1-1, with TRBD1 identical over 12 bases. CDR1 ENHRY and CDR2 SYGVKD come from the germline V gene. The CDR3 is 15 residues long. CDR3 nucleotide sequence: TGTGCCATTAGGCGGGACAGGGGGCTGGAGGCTGAATCTTTCTTT. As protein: CAIRRDRGLEAESFF.

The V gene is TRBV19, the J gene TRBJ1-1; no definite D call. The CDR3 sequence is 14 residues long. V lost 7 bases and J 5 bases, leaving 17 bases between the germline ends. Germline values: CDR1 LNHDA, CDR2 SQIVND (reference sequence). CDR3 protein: CASNLTPPRTEAFF. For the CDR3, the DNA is TGTGCCAGTAACCTGACTCCTCCTCGGACTGAAGCTTTCTTT.

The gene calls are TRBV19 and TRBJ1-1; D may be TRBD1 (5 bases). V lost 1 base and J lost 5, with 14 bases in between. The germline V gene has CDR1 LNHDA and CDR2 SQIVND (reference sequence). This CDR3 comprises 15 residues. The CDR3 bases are TGTGCCAGTAGTATAGCGATGGGGCTCCTGACTGAAGCTTTCTTT. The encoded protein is CASSIAMGLLTEAFF.

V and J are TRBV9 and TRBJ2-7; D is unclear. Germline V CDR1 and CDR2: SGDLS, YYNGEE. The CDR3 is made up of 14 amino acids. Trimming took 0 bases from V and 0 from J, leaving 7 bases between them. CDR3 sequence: CASSVGPGSYEQYF. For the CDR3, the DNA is TGTGCCAGCAGCGTAGGGCCGGGCTCCTACGAGCAGTACTTC.

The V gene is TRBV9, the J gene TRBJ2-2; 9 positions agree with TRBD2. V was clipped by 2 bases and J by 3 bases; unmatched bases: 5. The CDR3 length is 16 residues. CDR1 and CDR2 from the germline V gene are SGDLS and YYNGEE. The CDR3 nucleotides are TGTGCCAGCAGCGTCGGTTTAGCGGGGGACACCGGGGAGCTGTTTTTT. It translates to CASSVGLAGDTGELFF.

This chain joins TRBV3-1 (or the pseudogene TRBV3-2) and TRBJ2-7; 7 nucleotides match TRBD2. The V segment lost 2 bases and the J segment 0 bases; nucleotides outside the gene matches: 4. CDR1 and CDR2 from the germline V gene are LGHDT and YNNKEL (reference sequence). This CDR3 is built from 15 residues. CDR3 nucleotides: TGTGCCAGCAGCCAAAGCGGGGACCTCTCCTACGAGCAGTACTTC. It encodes CASSQSGDLSYEQYF.

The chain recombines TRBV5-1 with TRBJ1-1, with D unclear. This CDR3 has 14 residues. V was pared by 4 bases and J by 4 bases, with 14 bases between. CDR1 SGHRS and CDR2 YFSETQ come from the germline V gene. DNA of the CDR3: TGCGCCAGCAGCGATGCGGGAGTTACCACTGAAGCTTTCTTT. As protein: CASSDAGVTTEAFF. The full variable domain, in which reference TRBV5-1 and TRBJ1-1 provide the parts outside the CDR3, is KAGVTQTPRYLIKTRGQQVTLSCSPISGHRSVSWYQQTPGQGLQFLFEYFSETQRNKGNFPGRFSGRQFSNSRSEMNVSTLELGDSALYLCASSDAGVTTEAFFGQGTRLTVV.

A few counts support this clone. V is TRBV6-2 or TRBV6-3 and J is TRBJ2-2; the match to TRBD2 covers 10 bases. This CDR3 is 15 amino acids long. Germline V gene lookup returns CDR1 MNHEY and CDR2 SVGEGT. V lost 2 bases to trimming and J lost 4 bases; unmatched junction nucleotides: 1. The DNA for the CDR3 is TGTGCCAGCAGTTACAGCGGGGGGGCCACCGGGGAGCTGTTTTTT. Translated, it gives CASSYSGGATGELFF.